The source of this T cell receptor (beta chain) is a study of neurological immune-mediated disorders. This clonotype was recorded at least ten times. One entry per CDR3 protein, called by TCRdb with MiXCR from the 5' RACE reads. Here the sample spans approximately 30,000 distinct CDR3 sequences, less than 8.5% being singletons. CDR3 size: 15 residues. The germline V gene encodes CDR1 DFQATT and CDR2 SNEGSKA (reference sequence). Trimming took 0 bases from V and 1 from J, leaving 12 bases between them. Material: PBMCs. The V gene is TRBV20-1, the J gene TRBJ1-1; no reliable D call. The origin of this receptor is a woman aged 50 to 65 in good health. CDR3 sequence (DNA): TGCAGTGCTAGAGATTCGGGCCGTGGGAACACTGAAGCTTTCTTT. Translating gives CSARDSGRGNTEAFF.